A selection of T cell receptor beta chains follows, all from one sample in a study of blood T cell repertoires in COVID-19. Here immunoSEQ multiplex PCR was the method, and the copy in TCRdb shows in-frame clones only, minus some. The data hold under 200,000 clones, with roughly nine tenths observed a single time. The source material was peripheral blood. All receptors come from an older woman with acute or convalescent COVID-19. The CDR3 runs from the conserved cysteine through the conserved F or W. D genes are given only for firm matches. A clone size is listed for some rows: how often the clone was seen (once, few, many), or a class if it is expanded.

>TRBD1|NA|TRBV2|TRBJ2-7
TGTGCCAGCAGTGCCGGGACAGGGCTTTACGAGCAGTACTTC
CASSAGTGLYEQYF
>TRBD1|NA|TRBV7-9|TRBJ1-4
TGTGCCAGCAGCGCTTCTACAGGGGGCGTAGGGGAAAAACTGTTTTTT
CASSASTGGVGEKLFF
>TRBD1|few|TRBV19|TRBJ1-2
TGTGCCAGTAGTATTACAGGGGCAAACTATGGCTACACCTTC
CASSITGANYGYTF
>TRBD2|NA|TRBV2|TRBJ2-7
TGTGCCAGCAGTGTGGCTAGCGGGTTCTCCTACGAGCAGTACTTC
CASSVASGFSYEQYF
>TRBD1|NA|TRBV5-4|TRBJ2-7
TGTGCCAGCAGCCTTAAGACAGGGACCTCCTACGAGCAGTACTTC
CASSLKTGTSYEQYF
>TRBD1|NA|TRBV6-1|TRBJ2-3
TGTGCCAGCAGTGGTCGACAGGGACGAACCACAGATACGCAGTATTTT
CASSGRQGRTTDTQYF
>NA|NA|TRBV18|TRBJ1-2
TGTGCCAGCTTCCGCGACAGGAATAACTATGGCTACACCTTC
CASFRDRNNYGYTF
>TRBD1|NA|TRBV27|TRBJ2-1
TGTGCCAGCACCTCCATCACCGGGACAGGGGAGGGCAATGAGCAGTTCTTC
CASTSITGTGEGNEQFF
>TRBD2|NA|TRBV28|TRBJ2-7
TGTGCCAGCAGTTTACGGCCAGCGGGAGGTCTATACGAGCAGTACTTC
CASSLRPAGGLYEQYF
>NA|NA|TRBV5-1|TRBJ2-2
TGCGCCAGCAGCTTGGCAACAGGCTACACCGGGGAGCTGTTTTTT
CASSLATGYTGELFF
>NA|NA|TRBV5-1|TRBJ1-3
TGCGCCAGCAGCAGCGACGGGTCATCTGGAAACACCATATATTTT
CASSSDGSSGNTIYF
>NA|NA|TRBV18|TRBJ1-1
TGTGCCAGCTCAGCACTCGAGAGGAACACTGAAGCTTTCTTT
CASSALERNTEAFF
>NA|NA|TRBV2|TRBJ2-7
TGTGCCAGCGTTTTCGGAGCGGACCTACGTGAGCAGTACTTC
CASVFGADLREQYF
>TRBD1|few|TRBV7-9|TRBJ1-1
TGTGCCAGCAGCCTCGGACAGGACAAGGTCCACACTGAAGCTTTCTTT
CASSLGQDKVHTEAFF
>TRBD1|NA|TRBV19|TRBJ1-1
TGTGCCAGTAGTCGGAACAGGGGAAGGACTGAAGCTTTCTTT
CASSRNRGRTEAFF
>NA|NA|TRBV27|TRBJ2-1
TGTGCCAGCAGACCGATCGGAGGGGACAATGAGCAGTTCTTC
CASRPIGGDNEQFF
>NA|NA|TRBV19|TRBJ1-5
TGTGCCAGTAGTATTACGCAGGGGTCGCCCCAGCATTTT
CASSITQGSPQHF
>NA|once|TRBV27|TRBJ1-5
TGTGCCAGCAGTTTGGAGGGACCGTATCAGCCCCAGCATTTT
CASSLEGPYQPQHF
>TRBD1|NA|TRBV2|TRBJ1-5
TGTGCCAGCAGTGAAGCTCGACAGGGACCCCAGCATTTT
CASSEARQGPQHF
>TRBD1|NA|TRBV7-9|TRBJ1-1
TGTGCCAGCAGCCGGGACAGGGGAGAGACTGAAGCTTTCTTT
CASSRDRGETEAFF
>NA|NA|TRBV24-1|TRBJ1-2
TGTGCCACCAGTGATATAGCTACCTATGGCTACACCTTC
CATSDIATYGYTF
>TRBD1|NA|TRBV29-1|TRBJ1-2
TGCAGCATCCTAGGGACAGCATATGGCTACACCTTC
CSILGTAYGYTF
>NA|NA|TRBV7-5|TRBJ2-7
TGTGTCAGAAGCTTAAGTGGCGGGTTTTACGAGCAGTACTTC
CVRSLSGGFYEQYF
>TRBD2|NA|TRBV6-4|TRBJ2-1
TGTGCCAGCAGTTCGGGACTAGCGGGAGGGCCCTACAATGAGCAGTTCTTC
CASSSGLAGGPYNEQFF
>TRBD2|NA|TRBV18|TRBJ2-5
TGTGCCAGCTCACGAGGACTAGCGGGAGAAGAGACCCAGTACTTC
CASSRGLAGEETQYF
>NA|NA|TRBV6-5|TRBJ1-6
TGTGCCAGCAGTTACCAGGGAACCGTCGGGCCCCTCCACTTT
CASSYQGTVGPLHF
>TRBD2|NA|TRBV5-1|TRBJ2-6
TGCGCCAGCAGCTTGGTTCTAGCGGCCCTCTCTGGGGCCAACGTCCTGACTTTC
CASSLVLAALSGANVLTF
>NA|NA|TRBV9|TRBJ1-6
TGTGCCAGCAGCGTAGCTGGAATGGGCAATTCACCCCTCCACTTT
CASSVAGMGNSPLHF
>NA|once|TRBV7-8|TRBJ1-5
TGTGCCAGCAGCCGCGGGACGGAGGGCGGATATAGCAATCAGCCCCAGCATTTT
CASSRGTEGGYSNQPQHF
>TRBD2|NA|TRBV27|TRBJ2-2
TGTGCCAGCGTCCCGACCGGGACTAAAGGCACCGGGGAGCTGTTTTTT
CASVPTGTKGTGELFF
>NA|NA|TRBV6-2/TRBV6-3|TRBJ1-1
TGTGCCAGCAGTTACTCGAAAACAGGGATAAACACTGAAGCTTTCTTT
CASSYSKTGINTEAFF
>TRBD1|once|TRBV4-3|TRBJ2-7
TGCGCCAGCAGCCAAGAAGCCCCGAGGGGGACAGCGGCCTACGAGCAGTACTTC
CASSQEAPRGTAAYEQYF
>NA|once|TRBV5-1|TRBJ1-4
TGCGCCAGCAGCTTGACACCTGCAACTAATGAAAAACTGTTTTTT
CASSLTPATNEKLFF
>TRBD1|NA|TRBV9|TRBJ2-2
TGTGCCAGCAGCGCCCGGGGACAGGGTAGCTACTGGGAGCTGTTTTTT
CASSARGQGSYWELFF
>NA|NA|TRBV5-4|TRBJ2-5
TGTGCCAGCAGCCTCAGGGGGGAGGAGACCCAGTACTTC
CASSLRGEETQYF
>TRBD2|NA|TRBV9|TRBJ2-3
TGTGCCAGCAGCTCGGGAGGGGCCACAGATACGCAGTATTTT
CASSSGGATDTQYF
>NA|NA|TRBV4-3|TRBJ1-1
TGCGCCAGCAGCCAAGTTCAGGCCAGACAGAACACTGAAGCTTTCTTT
CASSQVQARQNTEAFF
>TRBD1|NA|TRBV7-3|TRBJ1-1
TGTGCCAGCAGCTCCCCCGGGACAGGGATGAACACTGAAGCTTTCTTT
CASSSPGTGMNTEAFF
>NA|once|TRBV24-1|TRBJ2-5
TGTGCCACCAGTGATTCTCAAGAGACCCAGTACTTC
CATSDSQETQYF
>TRBD1|NA|TRBV18|TRBJ2-5
TGTGCCAGCTCAACTGACAGGGTCGAGACCCAGTACTTC
CASSTDRVETQYF
>TRBD1|NA|TRBV5-4|TRBJ2-7
TGTGCCAGCAGCTTGACAGGGGCCATTGGGGAGCAGTACTTC
CASSLTGAIGEQYF